The 8 T cell receptor beta chains listed next were all sequenced from one sample in a study of cytomegalovirus exposure and HLA in healthy donors. Only in-frame clones appear in the TCRdb table, and some are missing; sequencing was by immunoSEQ multiplex PCR. The sample includes 95,000 to 120,000 clones, approximately 86% of them seen just once. The source material was PBMCs. These receptors all stem from a woman younger than 30 in good health and CMV-seronegative.

The chain recombines TRBV11-1 with TRBJ2-7; possible D gene TRBD1, 5 bases. Germline-derived CDR1 and CDR2 are SGHAT and FQDESV (reference sequence). The length of the CDR3 is 12 residues. V lost 5 bases and J lost 4, with 9 bases in between. CDR3 amino acids: CASSIQGYEQYF. The CDR3 DNA follows: TGTGCCAGCAGCATCCAGGGTTACGAGCAGTACTTC. Looking up the rest from reference TRBV11-1 and TRBJ2-7 gives the full variable domain: EAEVAQSPRYKITEKSQAVAFWCDPISGHATLYWYRQILGQGPELLVQFQDESVVDDSQLPKDRFSAERLKGVDSTLKIQPAELGDSAMYLCASSIQGYEQYFGPGTRLTVT.

The chain uses TRBV9 and TRBJ2-3, with D perhaps matching TRBD1 (5 bases). Trimming took 2 bases from V and 3 from J, leaving 13 bases between them. Germline V gene data show CDR1 as SGDLS and CDR2 as YYNGEE. This CDR3 comprises 15 residues. In nucleotides, the CDR3 is TGTGCCAGCAGCGTGGTAAGGGGTTCTACAGATACGCAGTATTTT. The encoded protein is CASSVVRGSTDTQYF.

The CDR3 DNA follows: TGTGCCAGCAGCTCAATGGAGAGCGGAGAGCAGTACTTC. Amino acid sequence: CASSSMESGEQYF. The chain combines TRBV13 with TRBJ2-7; weak D call: TRBD2 (5 bases). V lost 4 bases to trimming and J lost 7 bases, with 14 bases between them. CDR3 length: 13 residues. CDR1 and CDR2 from the germline V gene are PRHDT and FYEKMQ (reference sequence).

The chain couples TRBV6-1 to TRBJ1-3; 8 bases map to TRBD1. Germline CDR1 is MNHNS and CDR2 is SASEGT. Trimming removed 7 bases from V and 9 bases from J; junction bases left unmatched: 11. The CDR3 is 14 amino acids. CDR3 loop: CASTLDRVDLTIYF. DNA for the CDR3: TGTGCCAGCACCCTGGACAGGGTGGACCTCACCATATATTTT.

The chain recombines TRBV19 with TRBJ1-2, with D possibly being TRBD1 (5 bases). Trimming shortened V by 3 bases and J by 5 bases, and 10 bases separated the two germline ends. The CDR3 is 13 amino acids. Germline assignment: CDR1 LNHDA and CDR2 SQIVND (reference sequence). The CDR3 DNA reads as TGTGCCAGTAGTATGGTCGACAGATATGGCTACACCTTC. Its protein product is CASSMVDRYGYTF.

J is TRBJ2-5 and V is TRBV30, with 8 bases matching TRBD2. From germline, CDR1 is GTSNPN and CDR2 SVGIG (reference sequence). CDR3 length equals 14 residues. V dropped 5 bases and J dropped 5; count of bases not matched to a gene: 10. The CDR3 nucleotides read TGTGCCTGGTCAATCCGGGGGGGCCTGGAGACCCAGTACTTC. Amino acid sequence: CAWSIRGGLETQYF.

The chain uses TRBV14 and TRBJ1-3; D gene uncertain. Between the trimmed V and J ends, which lost 0 bases and 0 bases, there was a span of 6 bases. Looked up from germline, CDR1 is SGHDN and CDR2 is FVKESK. There are 15 residues in the CDR3. This chain's CDR3 is CASSQDQRSGNTIYF. In nucleotides, the CDR3 is TGTGCCAGCAGCCAAGATCAGCGCTCTGGAAACACCATATATTTT.

The V and J genes are TRBV2 and TRBJ2-3; 11 bases match TRBD2. Germline V gene data show CDR1 as SNHLY and CDR2 as FYNNEI. CDR3 length equals 16 residues. J gave up 3 bases and V 7 bases, and 9 bases lay outside the gene matches. The CDR3 DNA follows: TGTGCCAGCATAGAATTTAGCGGGGGGGCGACAGATACGCAGTATTTT. Residues: CASIEFSGGATDTQYF.